This record looks at one T cell receptor (beta chain) sequence and its context. Antigen: not known. A much more abundant neighbour one base away suggests this may be a read error. The entry originates in a study of CD8+CD57+ T cells in acquired aplastic anemia. Genomic DNA constituted the template upon which TCR beta VDJ and CDR3 profiling was performed. TCRdb processed the reads anew with MiXCR; each CDR3 protein has one entry. Counted here are hundreds of thousands of distinct CDR3 sequences, 25% to 40% occurring once; the ten biggest clones make up about 0.8%. The V segment lost 3 bases and the J segment 6 bases; nucleotides outside the gene matches: 8. This CDR3 contains 14 residues. Germline CDR1 is LGHNA and CDR2 is YNFKEQ. Flow cytometry had shown expanded CD8+CD57+ cells in the patients chosen for sequencing. There were no patients without severe acquired aplastic anemia. Blood samples were obtained from patients who had received no prior therapy.

Study-level points and caveats: Fewer than 35 CD8+ CDR3 sequences occurred in both the patients and the controls.

The sequencing input was sorted CD4+, CD8+, or CD8+CD57+ T cells (not recorded which) from PBMCs. The source is a human donor with aplastic anemia. V and J are TRBV4-2 and TRBJ2-7; 7 nucleotides align to TRBD1. CDR3 in DNA: TGTGCCAGCAGCCAGGGACAGCTTATCTTCGAGCAGTACTTC. Encoded protein: CASSQGQLIFEQYF.